What follows are 31 T cell receptor beta chains derived from one specimen sequenced in a study of cytomegalovirus exposure and HLA in healthy donors (dated by TCRdb to the late 2010s). The library was generated by the immunoSEQ multiplex PCR assay. For the multiplex PCR, a mixture combining 60 forward primers for TCR Vbeta segments and 13 reverse primers for TCR Jbeta segments was used. Entries here come from immuneACCESS through TCRdb and include only in-frame sequences with V and J called. Some clones fail to appear in such tables; in the studies checked, an unresolved V gene covers under half of the shortfall, and the cause of the remainder is unknown. The sample table lists 90,000 to 100,000 clones, roughly 70% of them with a count of one. The ten largest clones add up to approximately 1.8% of the sample. Material for sequencing was PBMCs. The receptors originated from a male donor in good health and CMV-seronegative.

In this sample, this clone is medium-sized. V gene TRBV4-2 combines with J gene TRBJ2-7; 9 bases are shared with TRBD2. This CDR3 has 15 amino acids. CDR1 LGHNA and CDR2 YNFKEQ come from the germline V gene. The ends lost 1 base at V and 2 bases at J; junction bases unmatched: 3. The chain's CDR3 is CASSQGLAGPYEQYF. CDR3 nucleotide sequence: TGTGCCAGCAGCCAAGGGCTAGCGGGGCCCTACGAGCAGTACTTC.

This chain links TRBV28 with TRBJ1-1; 8 bases line up with TRBD1. Unmatched junction bases numbered 6, after V lost 5 bases and J lost 1 base. The CDR3 length is 15 residues. From germline, CDR1 is MDHEN and CDR2 SYDVKM. This chain's CDR3 is CASSGLTGGNTEAFF. The CDR3, as DNA: TGTGCCAGCAGTGGACTAACAGGGGGGAACACTGAAGCTTTCTTT.

The genes are TRBV7-2 and TRBJ2-5, with a weak D call TRBD1 (6 bases). V was shortened by 5 bases and J by 4 bases, with 20 bases between the two germline ends. The germline V gene encodes CDR1 SGHTA and CDR2 FQGNSA. This CDR3 has 16 amino acids. Written as DNA, the CDR3 is TGTGCCAGCAGCCCCCCAACAGGGTCTGGGGGAGAGACCCAGTACTTC. Its protein product is CASSPPTGSGGETQYF.

The chain combines TRBV7-2 with TRBJ2-3; 10 positions agree with TRBD1. Germline CDR1 SGHTA, CDR2 FQGNSA. The CDR3 is 17 amino acids. The junction had 14 bases not matched to a gene; V was cut back by 5 bases and J by 6 bases. CDR3 sequence reads: CASSPFGQGVPRDTQYF. The CDR3 DNA sequence: TGTGCCAGCAGCCCCTTTGGACAGGGGGTACCTCGGGATACGCAGTATTTT.

CDR3 protein: CASSLRLSYEQYF. CDR3 bases: TGTGCCAGCAGCCTCCGACTTTCCTACGAGCAGTACTTC. This chain joins TRBV7-2 and TRBJ2-7; D gene uncertain. The V gene's germline CDR1 is SGHTA and CDR2 FQGNSA. The V end lost 5 bases, the J end lost 1 base, and 9 bases lay between the germline ends. The CDR3 spans 13 residues.

As to this clone: In the same sample, other DNA sequences code for this CDR3. The rearrangement joins TRBV30 to TRBJ2-2; 7 bases line up with TRBD2. Per germline, CDR1 GTSNPN and CDR2 SVGIG (reference sequence). CDR3 size: 13 residues. V was pared by 3 bases and J by 4 bases, with 2 bases of the junction left unmatched. The chain's CDR3 is CAWRGGSTGELFF. The DNA for the CDR3 is TGTGCCTGGAGGGGCGGGAGCACCGGGGAGCTGTTTTTT.

This sequence joins TRBV5-6 and TRBJ2-2; a weak D match, TRBD2 (6 bases). V lost 6 bases and J lost 4, with 10 bases in between. The CDR3 extends over 13 amino acids. The germline gives CDR1 SGHDT, CDR2 YYEEEE. CDR3 loop: CASNVGGTGELFF. The CDR3 DNA is TGTGCCAGCAACGTGGGGGGCACCGGGGAGCTGTTTTTT.

This chain connects TRBV4-2 to TRBJ2-1; tentatively, D is TRBD1 (5 bases). V lost 4 bases to trimming and J lost 7 bases, with 8 bases between them. CDR1 and CDR2 from the germline V gene are LGHNA and YNFKEQ. The CDR3 covers 12 residues. CDR3 coding DNA: TGTGCCAGCAGCCTCAACAGGAATGAGCAGTTCTTC. This translates into CASSLNRNEQFF.

V and J are TRBV19 and TRBJ2-1; tentative D call: TRBD2 (6 bases). The germline gives CDR1 LNHDA, CDR2 SQIVND (reference sequence). The CDR3 totals 14 residues. Trimming took off 3 bases at V and 6 bases at J, with 12 bases between the two ends. The DNA of the CDR3 is TGTGCCAGTAGTATTGGAGGGGAGCTCAATGAGCAGTTCTTC. Translating it yields CASSIGGELNEQFF.

The chain combines TRBV6-6 with TRBJ2-7; 7 bases fit TRBD1. This CDR3 contains 15 residues. After removal of 8 bases from V and 4 bases from J, the junction contained 14 bases not matched to a gene. Germline loops: CDR1 MNHNY, CDR2 SVGAGI (reference sequence). The CDR3 here is CASLPGTAFGYEQYF. Here the CDR3 DNA reads TGTGCCAGCCTCCCCGGGACAGCATTTGGGTACGAGCAGTACTTC.

The chain recombines TRBV7-8 with TRBJ2-7; 8 bases line up with TRBD1. From germline, CDR1 is SGHVS and CDR2 FQNEAQ. This CDR3 has 16 residues. Trimming took 5 bases from V and 4 from J; bases not matched to a gene: 13. CDR3 loop: CASSPLLSTGGYEQYF. Here the CDR3 DNA reads TGTGCCAGCAGCCCCTTATTGAGTACAGGGGGGTACGAGCAGTACTTC.

The chain recombines TRBV28 with TRBJ2-7; D is undetermined. The length of the CDR3 is 14 residues. Germline loops: CDR1 MDHEN, CDR2 SYDVKM. The germline V and J ends were trimmed by 7 bases and 6 bases, with 19 bases remaining between them. The CDR3: CASTSFTVSSEQYF. The DNA for the CDR3 is TGTGCCAGCACAAGTTTCACCGTTTCTAGCGAGCAGTACTTC.

This chain joins TRBV9 and TRBJ2-7; no firm D call. This CDR3 has 14 amino acids. Germline CDR1 SGDLS, CDR2 YYNGEE. The V gene lost 2 bases and the J gene lost 2 bases, with 11 bases spanning the gap. Here the CDR3 reads CASSVRFEPYEQYF. CDR3 DNA: TGTGCCAGCAGCGTCCGCTTTGAGCCCTACGAGCAGTACTTC.

V usage is TRBV9 and J usage is TRBJ2-7; the match to TRBD2 covers 12 bases. Losses at the gene ends were 2 bases for V and 0 bases for J; bases not matched to a gene: 3. Germline CDR1 reads SGDLS; CDR2 reads YYNGEE. This CDR3 has 16 amino acids. In nucleotides, the CDR3 is TGTGCCAGCAGCGTCGGACTAGCGGGATCCTCCTACGAGCAGTACTTC. This sequence encodes CASSVGLAGSSYEQYF.

The chain carries TRBV30 and TRBJ1-5; TRBD1 aligns across 9 bases. V shed 3 bases and J 3 bases; nucleotides not matched to a gene: 6. Germline values: CDR1 GTSNPN, CDR2 SVGIG (reference sequence). This CDR3 spans 15 amino acids. CDR3 sequence (DNA): TGTGCCTGGAGGACACAGGGGGCGAACAATCAGCCCCAGCATTTT. Its protein is CAWRTQGANNQPQHF. Looking up the rest from reference TRBV30 and TRBJ1-5 gives the full variable domain: SQTIHQWPATLVQPVGSPLSLECTVEGTSNPNLYWYRQAAGRGLQLLFYSVGIGQISSEVPQNLSASRPQDRQFILSSKKLLLSDSGFYLCAWRTQGANNQPQHFGDGTRLSIL.

The V call is TRBV29-1, the J call TRBJ2-7; tentatively, D is TRBD2 (6 bases). This CDR3 is built from 12 residues. V lost 3 bases to trimming and J lost 2 bases, with 8 bases between them. Per germline, CDR1 SQVTM and CDR2 ANQGSEA. CDR3 protein: CSVDGGAYEQYF. The CDR3 DNA reads as TGCAGCGTTGATGGCGGGGCCTACGAGCAGTACTTC.

The chain recombines TRBV5-4 with TRBJ2-1, with D possibly being TRBD2 (6 bases). Per the germline V gene, CDR1 is SGHNT and CDR2 is YYREEE (reference sequence). The CDR3 totals 13 residues. V was cut by 2 bases and J by 8 bases, with 11 bases left in between. CDR3 in amino acids: CASSFRRVHEQFF. CDR3 bases: TGTGCCAGCAGCTTTCGGAGGGTCCATGAGCAGTTCTTC.

CDR3: CASSQGTSGRYEQYF. In DNA form, the CDR3 reads TGTGCCAGTAGTCAAGGGACTAGCGGGCGCTACGAGCAGTACTTC. This chain connects TRBV19 to TRBJ2-7; 12 bases are a match to TRBD2. CDR1 is LNHDA, CDR2 SQIVND, per germline (reference sequence). CDR3 length equals 15 residues. Trimming removed 5 bases from V and 3 bases from J; junction bases left unmatched: 5.

This clone occurred once. V gene TRBV6-6 combines with J gene TRBJ1-4; D not certain. V lost 1 base and J lost 3, with 12 bases in between. Germline V CDR1 and CDR2: MNHNY, SVGAGI (reference sequence). This CDR3 is 16 amino acids long. CDR3 sequence (DNA): TGTGCCAGCAGTTACTATTCCAGTGTGGCTAATGAAAAACTGTTTTTT. This sequence encodes CASSYYSSVANEKLFF.

This clone appeared a few times. The genes are TRBV29-1 and TRBJ2-2; 10 nucleotides agree with TRBD2. Per germline, CDR1 SQVTM and CDR2 ANQGSEA. Unmatched junction bases numbered 3, after V lost 7 bases and J lost 4 bases. The CDR3 is 13 amino acids. The CDR3: CSAIAGGTGELFF. In DNA form, the CDR3 reads TGCAGCGCAATAGCGGGAGGCACCGGGGAGCTGTTTTTT.

The chain recombines TRBV28 with TRBJ1-4; 7 positions match TRBD1. Germline CDR1 MDHEN, CDR2 SYDVKM. The J segment lost 7 bases and the V segment lost 9 bases, leaving 5 bases of the junction unmatched. The CDR3 length is 12 residues. The CDR3, as DNA: TGTGCCAGTTCGGGACAGTTTGAAAAACTGTTTTTT. It encodes CASSGQFEKLFF.

This clone appeared a few times. The chain combines TRBV5-4 with TRBJ2-7; 12 bases line up with TRBD2. The CDR3 sequence is 18 residues long. V shed 3 bases and J 0 bases; nucleotides not matched to a gene: 10. In germline, CDR1 is SGHNT, CDR2 YYREEE (reference sequence). CDR3 residues: CASSWGSGLAGYSYEQYF. The CDR3 nucleotides are TGTGCCAGCAGCTGGGGTTCGGGACTAGCGGGTTACTCCTACGAGCAGTACTTC.

The chain joins TRBV28 to TRBJ2-7; possible D gene TRBD1, 5 bases. V was trimmed by 4 bases and J by 2 bases, leaving 12 bases between them. The CDR3 is 14 residues long. Germline CDR1 reads MDHEN; CDR2 reads SYDVKM. CDR3 in DNA: TGTGCCAGCAGTTCGACAGTACAGCCCTACGAGCAGTACTTC. It specifies CASSSTVQPYEQYF.

The genes are TRBV18 and TRBJ1-1; possible D gene TRBD1, 5 bases. Germline CDR1 KGHSH, CDR2 LQKENI. The CDR3 has 16 amino acids. V lost 3 bases and J lost 1, with 15 bases in between. CDR3 sequence: CASSPREGSANTEAFF. CDR3 DNA: TGTGCCAGCTCACCGCGGGAGGGGTCCGCGAACACTGAAGCTTTCTTT.

The rearrangement links TRBV30 to TRBJ1-5; a possible D gene is TRBD1 (5 bases). Germline lookup yields CDR1 GTSNPN and CDR2 SVGIG (reference sequence). The CDR3 sequence is 14 residues long. V lost 1 base to trimming and J lost 0 bases, with 7 bases between them. In nucleotides, the CDR3 is TGTGCCTGGAGTGGACAGATTAGCAATCAGCCCCAGCATTTT. Encoded protein: CAWSGQISNQPQHF.

The chain employs TRBV28 and TRBJ2-1; a weak D match, TRBD1 (6 bases). V was shortened by 4 bases and J by 13 bases, with 11 bases between the two germline ends. The germline V gene encodes CDR1 MDHEN and CDR2 SYDVKM. The CDR3 totals 11 residues. This CDR3 reads CASSSGQPQFF. The CDR3 bases are TGTGCCAGCAGTTCCGGACAGCCTCAGTTCTTC.

This rearrangement joins TRBV7-2 to TRBJ2-7; 12 nucleotides agree with TRBD2. Germline-derived CDR1 and CDR2 are SGHTA and FQGNSA. The CDR3 runs 15 residues. The V and J ends lost 6 bases and 0 bases, in that order; junction bases with no gene match: 3. CDR3 sequence: CASSRLAGDSYEQYF. DNA for the CDR3: TGTGCCAGCAGTCGACTAGCGGGGGACTCCTACGAGCAGTACTTC.

The chain has TRBV27 and TRBJ2-2; 7 bases map to TRBD1. CDR3 length: 14 amino acids. Germline V gene data show CDR1 as MNHEY and CDR2 as SMNVEV (reference sequence). Losses at the gene ends were 2 bases for V and 7 bases for J; bases not matched to a gene: 4. The CDR3 DNA reads TGTGCCAGCAGTTTAGCGACAGGGTTCGGGGAGCTGTTTTTT. It codes for CASSLATGFGELFF.

This rearrangement joins TRBV6-1 to TRBJ1-1; possible D gene TRBD1, 5 bases. The CDR3 loop spans 13 amino acids. CDR1 MNHNS and CDR2 SASEGT come from the germline V gene. Trimming cost V 4 bases and J 7 bases, with 13 bases left between them. The CDR3 spells CASSVQGGSEAFF. The CDR3 nucleotides are TGTGCCAGCAGTGTTCAGGGCGGGAGTGAAGCTTTCTTT.

The chain combines TRBV6-5 with TRBJ2-7, with TRBD2 identical over 10 bases. The junction had 3 bases not matched to a gene; V was cut back by 6 bases and J by 4 bases. Germline V gene data show CDR1 as MNHEY and CDR2 as SVGAGI. The CDR3 contains 13 residues. The CDR3 loop reads CASRSSGRYEQYF. In DNA form, the CDR3 reads TGTGCCAGCAGGTCTAGCGGGAGATACGAGCAGTACTTC.

The chain is built from TRBV4-1 and TRBJ1-3; the D is unclear. V was clipped by 0 bases and J by 0 bases, with 12 bases between them. CDR1 and CDR2 from the germline V gene are MGHRA and YSYEKL. CDR3 length: 17 residues. CDR3 sequence (DNA): TGCGCCAGCAGCCAAGAGAAGCCCCCACTCTCTGGAAACACCATATATTTT. Protein: CASSQEKPPLSGNTIYF.